These T cell receptor beta chains were read from a single sample in a study of shared clonotypes between healthy human individuals. Clones were read by immunoSEQ multiplex PCR, and TCRdb kept only the in-frame ones, dropping some. This table holds approximately 740,000 clones, 80% to 95% found once. The sequenced sample was naive CD8+ T cells sorted from blood. The receptors here all came from a man younger than 45 in good health. Both conserved end residues are part of each CDR3. The order of the fields is clone size, V gene, J gene, D gene, CDR3 DNA, CDR3 protein. A D gene is named only where the DNA matches it firmly. Size tells how often a clone was seen (once, few, many) or the class of an expanded clone, and some rows leave it out.

.	TRBV5-6	TRBJ2-3	.	TGTGCCAGCAGCCCAAGGGGGGGCTCGGGCACAGATACGCAGTATTTT	CASSPRGGSGTDTQYF
.	TRBV13	TRBJ1-1	.	TGTGCCAGCAGCTTAGGCAAGGGATTTGAAGCTTTCTTT	CASSLGKGFEAFF
.	TRBV29-1	TRBJ2-2	TRBD1	TGCAGCGCTCGGGACAGCAACACCGGGGAGCTGTTTTTT	CSARDSNTGELFF
once	TRBV7-9	TRBJ2-7	TRBD2	TGTGCCAGCAGCCCTCTAGCGGGAGGGCCTGAGTACTTC	CASSPLAGGPEYF
few	TRBV9	TRBJ2-1	TRBD2	TGTGCCAGCAGCGTAGGGACTAGCGGGACCTACAATGAGCAGTTCTTC	CASSVGTSGTYNEQFF
.	TRBV9	TRBJ1-4	TRBD1	TGTGCCAGCAGCGTAGGACAGGGTTTTAATGAAAAACTGTTTTTT	CASSVGQGFNEKLFF
.	TRBV19	TRBJ2-1	.	TGTGCCAGTAGTATAAAGCAGGGGCAGTACAATGAGCAGTTCTTC	CASSIKQGQYNEQFF
.	TRBV5-1	TRBJ2-3	TRBD2	TGCGCCAGCAGCTTGAAGCGGGAGACTAGCACAGATACGCAGTATTTT	CASSLKRETSTDTQYF
.	TRBV4-1	TRBJ2-7	.	TGCGCCAGCAGCCAAGTTGGCCCGGGTCTCGAGCAGTACTTC	CASSQVGPGLEQYF
.	TRBV18	TRBJ1-5	TRBD1	TGTGCCAGCTCACCGATAACTCACACGATCGACAGGGATGGCAATCAGCCCCAGCATTTT	CASSPITHTIDRDGNQPQHF
.	TRBV28	TRBJ1-1	TRBD1	TGTGCCAGCAGCCGGGACAGGAGTAACACTGAAGCTTTCTTT	CASSRDRSNTEAFF
.	TRBV27	TRBJ2-2	TRBD1	TGTGCCAGCAGTTTACCCGGACAGGACCTCACCGGGGAGCTGTTTTTT	CASSLPGQDLTGELFF
few	TRBV4-1	TRBJ1-5	.	TGCGCCAGCAGCCAAGATCTTCCAGGGATCCCCAATCAGCCCCAGCATTTT	CASSQDLPGIPNQPQHF
.	TRBV29-1	TRBJ2-7	.	TGCAGCGTTGTTGGGGGCTTAGGGTACGAGCAGTACTTC	CSVVGGLGYEQYF
.	TRBV19	TRBJ1-1	.	TGTGCCAGTAGTCCGGGCGACATGAACACTGAAGCTTTCTTT	CASSPGDMNTEAFF
.	TRBV11-3	TRBJ2-1	.	TGTGCCAGCAGCGGGGGCGTCAGACCCTCCTACAATGAGCAGTTCTTC	CASSGGVRPSYNEQFF
.	TRBV28	TRBJ1-2	.	TGTGCCAGCAGTCCTGAAATGTGGAGCAGTACTTATGGCTACACCTTC	CASSPEMWSSTYGYTF
.	TRBV27	TRBJ2-2	TRBD2	TGTGCCAGCAGCACTCTAGCGGGAGTTGTCGGGGAGCTGTTTTTT	CASSTLAGVVGELFF
.	TRBV19	TRBJ1-5	.	TGTGCCAGTAGTATAATGGACACACTGGCTCAGCCCCAGCATTTT	CASSIMDTLAQPQHF
.	TRBV7-9	TRBJ2-3	TRBD2	TGTGCCAGCAGCTCCTCTAGCGGGAGTAAGCATACGCAGTATTTT	CASSSSSGSKHTQYF